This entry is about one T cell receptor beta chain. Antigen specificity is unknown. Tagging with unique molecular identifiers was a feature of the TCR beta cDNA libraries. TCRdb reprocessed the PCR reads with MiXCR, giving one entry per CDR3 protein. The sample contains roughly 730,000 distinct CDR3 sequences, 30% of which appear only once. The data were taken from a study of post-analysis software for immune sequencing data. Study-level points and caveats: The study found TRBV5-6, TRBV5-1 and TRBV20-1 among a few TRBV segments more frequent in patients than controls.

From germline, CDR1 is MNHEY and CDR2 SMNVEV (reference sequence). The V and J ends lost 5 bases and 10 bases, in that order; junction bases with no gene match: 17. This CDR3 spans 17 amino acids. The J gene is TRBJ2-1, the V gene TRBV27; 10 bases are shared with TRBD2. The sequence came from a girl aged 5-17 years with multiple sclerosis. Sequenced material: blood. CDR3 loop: CASSPPSGGSLWREQFF. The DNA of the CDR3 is TGTGCCAGCAGTCCTCCTAGCGGGGGTTCCCTCTGGAGAGAGCAGTTCTTC.